This T cell receptor (beta chain) appears in the sequencing data of a study of high-grade serous ovarian cancer treatment subgroups. Study context: On average, just over 14,000 reads and under 9,000 unique TCR beta rearrangements were obtained per sample. Findings and caveats of the study: Repertoire similarity ranged about 0.1 to 0.85 between tumors of one patient. The analyses considered CDR3 and ignored CDR1 and CDR2.

Concerning this clone itself: What it binds is not known.

Measured with immunoSEQ multiplex PCR; TCRdb has only the in-frame clones, and not every one. The table lists 10,000 to 15,000 clones, over 75% of them singletons, with about 2.9% in the top ten. V lost 3 bases, J lost 4 bases, and 5 bases stayed unmatched. CDR3 size: 15 residues. Germline CDR1 SEHNR, CDR2 FQNEAQ (reference sequence). Tumor samples were obtained before definitive surgery or chemotherapy. The chain couples TRBV7-9 to TRBJ1-2, with 10 nucleotides matching TRBD1. The specimen was tumor tissue. The TCR sequence derives from a human donor with high-grade serous ovarian cancer. The DNA of the CDR3 is TGTGCCAGCAGCTTCACCGGGACAGGGGCCTATGGCTACACCTTC. This gives the protein CASSFTGTGAYGYTF.